These T cell receptor beta chains were read from a single sample in a study of T-cell memory formation after mild COVID-19. TCRdb itself ran the 5' RACE reads through MiXCR, one entry per CDR3 protein. The data contain 30,000 to 40,000 distinct CDR3 sequences, 9.5% to 12% of them singletons. Sequencing used PBMCs or a T cell subset sorted from them (not recorded which). These receptors were obtained from a man between 18 and 35 years old who had mild COVID-19 (a few samples of this study predate the infection). Cell type and time point are not known. The CDR3 runs from the conserved cysteine through the conserved F or W. A D gene is named only where the DNA matches it firmly. Not all rows give a size; the values are once, few, many and, for expanded clones, a class.

clone size: many; D gene: TRBD2; V gene: TRBV9; J gene: TRBJ2-5; CDR3 protein: CASSVESGLGWETQYF; CDR3 DNA: TGTGCCAGCAGCGTAGAATCGGGACTAGGCTGGGAGACCCAGTACTTC
clone size: .; D gene: TRBD1; V gene: TRBV4-2; J gene: TRBJ1-2; CDR3 protein: CASSQEAGTGDGYTF; CDR3 DNA: TGTGCCAGCAGCCAGGAGGCCGGGACAGGGGATGGCTACACCTTC
clone size: many; D gene: TRBD1; V gene: TRBV19; J gene: TRBJ2-1; CDR3 protein: CASSIGSGTGSFF; CDR3 DNA: TGTGCCAGTAGTATTGGCTCCGGGACAGGGTCGTTCTTC
clone size: many; D gene: TRBD2; V gene: TRBV7-3; J gene: TRBJ2-3; CDR3 protein: CASSFGGADTQYF; CDR3 DNA: TGTGCCAGCAGCTTCGGGGGGGCGGATACGCAGTATTTT
clone size: many; D gene: .; V gene: TRBV20-1; J gene: TRBJ1-6; CDR3 protein: CSARDQEVTYNSPLHF; CDR3 DNA: TGCAGTGCTAGAGATCAGGAGGTCACCTATAATTCACCCCTCCACTTT
clone size: many; D gene: TRBD2; V gene: TRBV7-9; J gene: TRBJ2-1; CDR3 protein: CASSPISGYRFF; CDR3 DNA: TGTGCCAGCAGTCCGATTAGCGGGTATCGCTTCTTC
clone size: .; D gene: TRBD1; V gene: TRBV6-1; J gene: TRBJ2-1; CDR3 protein: CASRGLGTGNYNEQFF; CDR3 DNA: TGTGCCAGCAGGGGCCTAGGGACAGGGAACTACAATGAGCAGTTCTTC
clone size: many; D gene: .; V gene: TRBV5-1; J gene: TRBJ2-2; CDR3 protein: CASSRDANGELFF; CDR3 DNA: TGCGCCAGCAGCCGTGACGCTAACGGGGAGCTGTTTTTT
clone size: .; D gene: TRBD1; V gene: TRBV5-4; J gene: TRBJ2-1; CDR3 protein: CASSLGQGENEQFF; CDR3 DNA: TGTGCCAGCAGCTTGGGACAGGGTGAAAATGAGCAGTTCTTC
clone size: many; D gene: TRBD1; V gene: TRBV5-1; J gene: TRBJ2-3; CDR3 protein: CASSRTGSPDTQYF; CDR3 DNA: TGCGCCAGCAGCCGGACAGGGTCCCCAGATACGCAGTATTTT
clone size: many; D gene: .; V gene: TRBV5-4; J gene: TRBJ2-2; CDR3 protein: CASSPGVATGELFF; CDR3 DNA: TGTGCCAGCAGCCCAGGGGTGGCTACCGGGGAGCTGTTTTTT
clone size: .; D gene: .; V gene: TRBV6-2/TRBV6-3; J gene: TRBJ2-7; CDR3 protein: CASRLTGSSYEQYF; CDR3 DNA: TGTGCCAGCAGACTCACGGGTTCCTCCTACGAGCAGTACTTC
clone size: .; D gene: .; V gene: TRBV7-8; J gene: TRBJ1-5; CDR3 protein: CASSLSGGGWKPQHF; CDR3 DNA: TGTGCCAGCAGCTTATCGGGGGGAGGGTGGAAGCCCCAGCATTTT
clone size: few; D gene: .; V gene: TRBV7-7; J gene: TRBJ2-3; CDR3 protein: CASSSATSKDTQYF; CDR3 DNA: TGTGCTAGCAGCTCGGCCACTAGCAAAGATACGCAGTATTTT
clone size: many; D gene: .; V gene: TRBV11-2; J gene: TRBJ1-1; CDR3 protein: CASSLDHTSLEAFF; CDR3 DNA: TGTGCCAGCAGCTTAGATCACACTAGCCTAGAAGCTTTCTTT
clone size: many; D gene: .; V gene: TRBV7-2; J gene: TRBJ2-3; CDR3 protein: CASSTYLSTDTQYF; CDR3 DNA: TGTGCCAGCAGCACATACTTAAGCACAGATACGCAGTATTTT
clone size: many; D gene: TRBD1; V gene: TRBV11-2; J gene: TRBJ2-2; CDR3 protein: CASSLGSGGLNTGELFF; CDR3 DNA: TGTGCCAGCAGCTTAGGTTCAGGGGGCCTGAACACCGGGGAGCTGTTTTTT
clone size: .; D gene: .; V gene: TRBV7-6; J gene: TRBJ2-3; CDR3 protein: CASSLGTDTQYF; CDR3 DNA: TGTGCCAGCAGCTTAGGGACAGATACGCAGTATTTT
clone size: few; D gene: TRBD1; V gene: TRBV2; J gene: TRBJ2-2; CDR3 protein: CASQGDSAFTGELFF; CDR3 DNA: TGTGCCAGCCAGGGGGACAGTGCCTTTACCGGGGAGCTGTTTTTT
clone size: many; D gene: .; V gene: TRBV6-2/TRBV6-3; J gene: TRBJ2-3; CDR3 protein: CASRRLVATDTQYF; CDR3 DNA: TGTGCCAGCAGACGACTAGTCGCTACAGATACGCAGTATTTT
clone size: many; D gene: .; V gene: TRBV7-2; J gene: TRBJ2-7; CDR3 protein: CASSSFPRGSSYEQYF; CDR3 DNA: TGTGCCAGCAGCTCATTTCCCCGGGGTAGCTCCTACGAGCAGTACTTC
clone size: many; D gene: .; V gene: TRBV25-1; J gene: TRBJ1-4; CDR3 protein: CASSDLGGGNEKLFF; CDR3 DNA: TGTGCCAGCAGTGATCTGGGGGGCGGGAATGAAAAACTGTTTTTT
clone size: many; D gene: .; V gene: TRBV6-1; J gene: TRBJ2-1; CDR3 protein: CASREQLATGNEQFF; CDR3 DNA: TGTGCCAGCAGGGAGCAGCTGGCTACCGGGAATGAGCAGTTCTTC
clone size: few; D gene: TRBD1; V gene: TRBV7-6; J gene: TRBJ1-2; CDR3 protein: CASSRGQNYGYTF; CDR3 DNA: TGTGCCAGCAGCCGGGGACAGAACTATGGCTACACCTTC
clone size: many; D gene: .; V gene: TRBV12-3/TRBV12-4; J gene: TRBJ1-1; CDR3 protein: CASSLSRTPFF; CDR3 DNA: TGTGCCAGCAGTTTAAGCCGAACGCCTTTCTTT
clone size: many; D gene: .; V gene: TRBV7-8; J gene: TRBJ2-3; CDR3 protein: CASSSQEDTQYF; CDR3 DNA: TGTGCCAGCAGCAGCCAGGAGGATACGCAGTATTTT
clone size: many; D gene: TRBD1; V gene: TRBV24-1; J gene: TRBJ1-5; CDR3 protein: CATSEPTGISNQPQHF; CDR3 DNA: TGTGCCACCAGTGAACCGACAGGGATAAGCAATCAGCCCCAGCATTTT
clone size: many; D gene: TRBD2; V gene: TRBV5-1; J gene: TRBJ2-3; CDR3 protein: CASSLISSGAGGDTQYF; CDR3 DNA: TGCGCCAGCAGCTTGATCTCCAGCGGGGCGGGGGGAGATACGCAGTATTTT
clone size: many; D gene: .; V gene: TRBV7-2; J gene: TRBJ1-6; CDR3 protein: CASRMAGTTYNSPLHF; CDR3 DNA: TGTGCCAGCCGCATGGCCGGGACAACCTATAATTCACCCCTCCACTTT